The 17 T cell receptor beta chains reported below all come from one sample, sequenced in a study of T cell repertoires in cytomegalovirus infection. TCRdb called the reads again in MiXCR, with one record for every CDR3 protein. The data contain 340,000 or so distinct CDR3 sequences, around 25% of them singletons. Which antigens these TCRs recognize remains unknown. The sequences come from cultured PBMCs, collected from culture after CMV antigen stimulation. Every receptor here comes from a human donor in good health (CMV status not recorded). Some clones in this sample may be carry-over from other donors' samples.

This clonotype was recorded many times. CDR3 protein: CASSTNRGSEKLFF. DNA of the CDR3: TGTGCCAGCAGCACTAACAGGGGAAGTGAAAAACTGTTTTTT. This chain connects TRBV12-3 or TRBV12-4 to TRBJ1-4; 7 bases match TRBD1. This CDR3 is built from 14 residues. The V gene end was trimmed by 6 bases and the J gene end by 7 bases; junction bases not matched to a gene: 8.

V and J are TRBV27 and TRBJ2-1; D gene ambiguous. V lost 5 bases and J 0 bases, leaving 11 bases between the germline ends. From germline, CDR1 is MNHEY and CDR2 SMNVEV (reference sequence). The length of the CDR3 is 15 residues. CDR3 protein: CASSPPGFSYNEQFF. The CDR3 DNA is TGTGCCAGCAGTCCCCCCGGATTCTCCTACAATGAGCAGTTCTTC.

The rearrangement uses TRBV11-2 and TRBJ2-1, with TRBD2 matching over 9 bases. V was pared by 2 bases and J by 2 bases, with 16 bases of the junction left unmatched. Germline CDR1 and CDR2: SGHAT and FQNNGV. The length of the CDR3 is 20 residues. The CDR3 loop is CASSLSHLGRASGAYNEQFF. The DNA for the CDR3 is TGTGCCAGCAGCTTATCTCACCTGGGCCGGGCTAGCGGGGCCTACAATGAGCAGTTCTTC.

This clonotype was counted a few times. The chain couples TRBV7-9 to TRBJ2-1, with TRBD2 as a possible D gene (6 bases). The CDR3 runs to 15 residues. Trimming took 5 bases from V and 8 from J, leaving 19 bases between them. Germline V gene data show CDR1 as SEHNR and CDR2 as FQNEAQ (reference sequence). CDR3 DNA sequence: TGTGCCAGCAGCCAGCCGGCACGGCCGGGGGATGAGCAGTTCTTC. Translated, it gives CASSQPARPGDEQFF.

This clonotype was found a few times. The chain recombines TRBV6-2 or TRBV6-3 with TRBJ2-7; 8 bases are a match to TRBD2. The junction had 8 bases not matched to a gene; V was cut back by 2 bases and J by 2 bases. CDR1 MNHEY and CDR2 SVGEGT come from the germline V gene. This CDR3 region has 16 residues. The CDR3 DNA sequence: TGTGCCAGCAGTTACGGCGGGGGGAGAGAGGCCTACGAGCAGTACGTC. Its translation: CASSYGGGREAYEQYV.

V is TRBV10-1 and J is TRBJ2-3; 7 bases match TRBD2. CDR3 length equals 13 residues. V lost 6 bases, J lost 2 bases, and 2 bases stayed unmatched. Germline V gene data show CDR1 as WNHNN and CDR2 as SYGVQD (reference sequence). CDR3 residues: CASRGTNTDTQYF. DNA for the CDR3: TGCGCCAGCAGGGGGACTAACACAGATACGCAGTATTTT.

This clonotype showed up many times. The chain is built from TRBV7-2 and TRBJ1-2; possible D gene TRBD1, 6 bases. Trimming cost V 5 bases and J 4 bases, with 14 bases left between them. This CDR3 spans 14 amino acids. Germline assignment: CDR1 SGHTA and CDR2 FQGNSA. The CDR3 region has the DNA TGTGCCAGCAGCCGCCTTCAGGGGATCTATGGCTACACCTTC. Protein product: CASSRLQGIYGYTF.

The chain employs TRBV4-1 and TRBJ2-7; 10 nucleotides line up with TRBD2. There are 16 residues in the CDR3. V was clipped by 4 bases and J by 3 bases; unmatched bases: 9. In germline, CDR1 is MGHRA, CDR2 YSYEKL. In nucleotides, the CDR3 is TGCGCCAGCAGCCCCGGAGGTAGCGGGAGGTACTACGAGCAGTACTTC. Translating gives CASSPGGSGRYYEQYF.

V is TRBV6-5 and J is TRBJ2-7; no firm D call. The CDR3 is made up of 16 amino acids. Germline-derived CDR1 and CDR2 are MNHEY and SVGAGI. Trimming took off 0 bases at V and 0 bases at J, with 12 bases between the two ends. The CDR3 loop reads CASSYSNTFSSYEQYF. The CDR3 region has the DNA TGTGCCAGCAGTTACTCGAACACTTTCAGCTCCTACGAGCAGTACTTC.

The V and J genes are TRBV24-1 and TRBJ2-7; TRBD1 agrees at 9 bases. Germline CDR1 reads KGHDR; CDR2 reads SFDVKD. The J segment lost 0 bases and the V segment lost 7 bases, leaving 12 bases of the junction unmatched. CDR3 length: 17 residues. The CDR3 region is CATRGGQGFRSSYEQYV. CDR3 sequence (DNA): TGTGCCACCAGGGGGGGACAGGGCTTCAGAAGCTCCTACGAGCAGTACGTC.

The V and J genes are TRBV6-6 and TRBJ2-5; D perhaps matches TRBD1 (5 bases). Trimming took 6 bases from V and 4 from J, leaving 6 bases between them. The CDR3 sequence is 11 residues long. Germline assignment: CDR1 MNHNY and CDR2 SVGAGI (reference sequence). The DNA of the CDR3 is TGTGCCAGCAGGGACATAGAGACCCAGTACTTC. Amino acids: CASRDIETQYF.

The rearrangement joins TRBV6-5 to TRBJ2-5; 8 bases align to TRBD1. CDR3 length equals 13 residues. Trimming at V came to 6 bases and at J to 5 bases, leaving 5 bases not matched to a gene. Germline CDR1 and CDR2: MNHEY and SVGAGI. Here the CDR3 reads CASSRQGMETQYF. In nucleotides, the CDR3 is TGTGCCAGCAGCCGACAGGGGATGGAGACCCAGTACTTC.

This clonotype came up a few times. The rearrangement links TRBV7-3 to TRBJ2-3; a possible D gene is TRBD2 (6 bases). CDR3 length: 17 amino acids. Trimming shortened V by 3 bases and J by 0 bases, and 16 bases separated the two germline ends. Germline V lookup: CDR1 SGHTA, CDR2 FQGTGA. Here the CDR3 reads CASSFLPSEGSTDTQYF. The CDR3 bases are TGTGCCAGCAGCTTTCTCCCTAGCGAAGGGAGCACAGATACGCAGTATTTT. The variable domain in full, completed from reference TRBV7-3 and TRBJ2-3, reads GAGVSQTPSNKVTEKGKYVELRCDPISGHTALYWYRQSLGQGPEFLIYFQGTGAADDSGLPNDRFFAVRPEGSVSTLKIQRTERGDSAVYLCASSFLPSEGSTDTQYFGPGTRLTVL.

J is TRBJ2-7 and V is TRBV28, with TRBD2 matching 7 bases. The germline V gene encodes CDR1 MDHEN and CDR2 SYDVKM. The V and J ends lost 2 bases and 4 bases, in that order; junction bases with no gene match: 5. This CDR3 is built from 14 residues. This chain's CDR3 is CASSLPGLPYEQYF. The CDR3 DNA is TGTGCCAGCAGTTTACCGGGACTACCTTACGAGCAGTACTTC.

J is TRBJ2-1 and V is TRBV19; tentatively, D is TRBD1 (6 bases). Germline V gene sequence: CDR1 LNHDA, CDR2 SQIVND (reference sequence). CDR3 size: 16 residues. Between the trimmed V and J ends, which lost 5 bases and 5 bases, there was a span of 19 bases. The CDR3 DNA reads TGTGCCAGTAGTGCCCCCGGGACAACTTTCCACAATGAGCAGTTCTTC. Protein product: CASSAPGTTFHNEQFF.

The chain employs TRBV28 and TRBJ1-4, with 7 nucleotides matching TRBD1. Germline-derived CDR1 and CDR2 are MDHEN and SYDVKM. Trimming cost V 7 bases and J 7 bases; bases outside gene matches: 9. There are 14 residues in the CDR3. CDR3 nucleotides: TGTGCCAGCATAGACAGGGTCATGAGTGAAAAACTGTTTTTT. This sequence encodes CASIDRVMSEKLFF.

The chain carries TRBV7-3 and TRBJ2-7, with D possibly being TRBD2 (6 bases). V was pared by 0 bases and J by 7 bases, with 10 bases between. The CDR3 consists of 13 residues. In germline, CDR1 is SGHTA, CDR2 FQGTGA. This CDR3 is CASSLTGLWEQYF. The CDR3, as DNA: TGTGCCAGCAGCTTAACAGGACTATGGGAGCAGTACTTC.